This TCR beta chain derives from a study of T cell clonotyping in hematopoietic cell transplantation. Study-level points and caveats: Pathologically expanded recipient clonotypes increased progressively from day 30 to day 180 as diversity fell. Without cell sorting, CD4 versus CD8 contributions remain unresolved.

As to this clone: Its matching antigen is unknown. Sequence at one end of the junction differs from germline and may be a read error.

Recipient blood drawn about 28 days pretransplant and days 30, 100, 180 after. The table came from immunoSEQ multiplex PCR; TCRdb's copy has only in-frame clones and leaves some out. The profile covers 4,500 to 5,000 clones, with about 95% appearing a single time and 6.3% taken by the ten largest. The germline V gene has CDR1 GTSNPN and CDR2 SVGIG (reference sequence). The CDR3 runs to 17 residues. The chain combines TRBV30 with TRBJ1-5; D is ambiguous. The material was PBMCs, obtained 180 days after allogeneic stem cell transplant. This receptor was obtained from a male patient between 55 and 70 years old who had an allogeneic stem cell transplant from a related donor, so the T cells may come from the graft donor. Some clones in this sample may be carry-over from other donors' samples. DNA for the CDR3: TGTGCCTGGAGTACCGACACCGGACTGTATAGCAATCGGCCCCAGCATTTT. Its translation: CAWSTDTGLYSNRPQHF.